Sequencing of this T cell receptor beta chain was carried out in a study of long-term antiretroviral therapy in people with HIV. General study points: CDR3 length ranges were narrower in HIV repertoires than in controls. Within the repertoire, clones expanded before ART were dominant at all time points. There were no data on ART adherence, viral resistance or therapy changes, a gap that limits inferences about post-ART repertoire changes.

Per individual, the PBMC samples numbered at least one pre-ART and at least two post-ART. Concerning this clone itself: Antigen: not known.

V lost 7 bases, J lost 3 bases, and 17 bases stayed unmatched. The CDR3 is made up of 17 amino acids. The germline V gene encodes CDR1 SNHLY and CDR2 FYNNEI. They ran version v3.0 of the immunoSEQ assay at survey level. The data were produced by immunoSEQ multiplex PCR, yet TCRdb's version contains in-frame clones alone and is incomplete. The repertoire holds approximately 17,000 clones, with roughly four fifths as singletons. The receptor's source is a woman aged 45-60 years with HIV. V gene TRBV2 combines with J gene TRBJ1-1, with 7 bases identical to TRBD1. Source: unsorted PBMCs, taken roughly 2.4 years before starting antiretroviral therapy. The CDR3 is CASNPGGGIEEYTEAFF. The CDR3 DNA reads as TGTGCCAGCAACCCAGGGGGGGGGATAGAGGAGTACACTGAAGCTTTCTTT.